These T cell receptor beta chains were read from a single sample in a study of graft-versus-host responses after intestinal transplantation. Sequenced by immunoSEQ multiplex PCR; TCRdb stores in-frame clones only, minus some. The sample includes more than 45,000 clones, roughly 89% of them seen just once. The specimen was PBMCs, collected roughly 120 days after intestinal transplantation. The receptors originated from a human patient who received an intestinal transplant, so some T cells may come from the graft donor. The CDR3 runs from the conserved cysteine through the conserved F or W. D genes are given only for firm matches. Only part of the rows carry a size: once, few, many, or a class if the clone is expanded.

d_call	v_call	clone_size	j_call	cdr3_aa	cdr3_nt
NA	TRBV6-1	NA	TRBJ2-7	CASSSLWWGPYEQYF	TGTGCCAGCAGTTCCCTCTGGTGGGGCCCCTACGAGCAGTACTTC
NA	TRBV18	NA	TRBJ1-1	CASSPFFGTTMNTEAFF	TGTGCCAGCTCGCCCTTCTTTGGGACGACAATGAACACTGAAGCTTTCTTT
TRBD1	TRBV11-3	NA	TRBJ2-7	CASSLSGGRDEQYF	TGTGCCAGCAGCTTGTCAGGGGGCAGGGACGAGCAGTACTTC
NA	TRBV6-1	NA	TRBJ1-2	CASSEAQNYLGYTF	TGTGCCAGCAGTGAAGCGCAAAACTACCTAGGCTACACCTTC
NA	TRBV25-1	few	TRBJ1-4	CASSEYGKLFF	TGTGCCAGCAGTGAATATGGAAAACTGTTTTTT
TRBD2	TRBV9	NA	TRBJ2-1	CASSPHPGLSGATLGNEQFF	TGTGCCAGCAGCCCACACCCGGGTTTGAGCGGGGCCACCCTTGGGAATGAGCAGTTCTTC
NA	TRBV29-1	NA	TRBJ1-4	CSGRGENEKLFF	TGCAGCGGGAGGGGCGAGAATGAAAAACTGTTTTTT
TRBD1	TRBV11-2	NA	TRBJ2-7	CASSSPTGATYEQYF	TGTGCCAGCAGCTCGCCAACAGGGGCTACCTACGAGCAGTACTTC
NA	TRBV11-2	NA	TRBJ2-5	CASSLEGGAGAVQETQYF	TGTGCCAGCAGCTTAGAAGGAGGGGCGGGGGCAGTCCAAGAGACCCAGTACTTC
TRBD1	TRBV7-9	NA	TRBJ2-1	CASSSTRTGRIPYNEQFF	TGTGCCAGCAGCTCAACCCGGACAGGGAGAATTCCCTACAATGAGCAGTTCTTC
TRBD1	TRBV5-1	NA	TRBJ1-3	CASSRGTGESGNTIYF	TGCGCCAGCAGCAGGGGTACAGGGGAGTCTGGAAACACCATATATTTT
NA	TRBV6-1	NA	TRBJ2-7	CATFGWTYEQYF	TGTGCCACTTTCGGTTGGACCTACGAGCAGTACTTC
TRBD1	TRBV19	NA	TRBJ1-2	CASSIRDRESYTF	TGTGCCAGTAGTATACGGGACAGGGAAAGCTACACCTTC
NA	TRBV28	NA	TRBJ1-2	CASSLSRDYGYTF	TGTGCCAGCAGTTTATCCAGGGACTATGGCTACACCTTC
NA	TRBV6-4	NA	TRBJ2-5	CASSDYHF	TGTGCCAGCAGTGACTATCACTTC
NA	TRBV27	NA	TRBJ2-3	CASSLKGRSTDTQYF	TGTGCCAGCAGTTTAAAGGGGAGGAGCACAGATACGCAGTATTTT
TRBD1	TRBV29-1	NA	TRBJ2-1	CSGYRGHNEQFF	TGCAGCGGATACAGGGGGCACAATGAGCAGTTCTTC
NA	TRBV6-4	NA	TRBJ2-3	CARGGPSTPPDTQYF	TGTGCCAGAGGGGGGCCCTCTACCCCCCCAGATACGCAGTATTTT
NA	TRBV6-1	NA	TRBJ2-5	CASSGLAKGTQYF	TGTGCCAGCAGTGGATTGGCAAAGGGGACCCAGTACTTC
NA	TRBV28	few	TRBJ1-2	CASSPGAQGYTF	TGTGCCAGCAGTCCGGGGGCGCAGGGCTACACCTTC
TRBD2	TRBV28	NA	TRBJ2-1	CASKGLAQSYNEQFF	TGTGCCAGCAAGGGACTAGCTCAATCCTACAATGAGCAGTTCTTC
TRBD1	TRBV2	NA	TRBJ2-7	CASRAPGQGANEQYF	TGTGCCAGCAGGGCTCCGGGACAGGGGGCGAATGAGCAGTACTTC
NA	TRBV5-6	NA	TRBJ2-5	CASSLAGLPDRETQYF	TGTGCCAGCAGCTTGGCAGGCCTTCCTGATAGGGAGACCCAGTACTTC
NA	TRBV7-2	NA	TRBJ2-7	CASSRAGQQYF	TGTGCCAGCAGCCGAGCCGGGCAGCAGTACTTC
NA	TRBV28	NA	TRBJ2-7	CASSLPEGLGYEQYF	TGTGCCAGCAGTTTGCCCGAGGGATTAGGTTACGAGCAGTACTTC
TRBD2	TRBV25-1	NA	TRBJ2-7	CASSESGTRSYEQYF	TGTGCCAGCAGTGAATCCGGGACTAGGAGTTACGAGCAGTACTTC
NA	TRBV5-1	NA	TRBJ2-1	CASCRGPTYNEQFF	TGCGCCAGCTGCCGGGGTCCTACATACAATGAGCAGTTCTTC
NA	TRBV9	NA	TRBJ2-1	CASSPLVGGNEQFF	TGTGCCAGCAGCCCCCTGGTCGGGGGCAATGAGCAGTTCTTC
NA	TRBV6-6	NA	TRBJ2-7	CASSFSQGRYEQYF	TGTGCCAGCAGTTTCTCGCAGGGGCGGTACGAGCAGTACTTC
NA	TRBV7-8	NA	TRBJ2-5	CASSLSAETQYF	TGTGCCAGCAGCTTATCGGCAGAGACCCAGTACTTC
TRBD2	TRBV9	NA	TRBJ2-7	CASSVGGRGGPHEQYF	TGTGCCAGCAGCGTAGGGGGGCGGGGGGGCCCTCACGAGCAGTACTTC
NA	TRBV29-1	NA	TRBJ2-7	CSVAGSAYEQYF	TGCAGCGTTGCAGGGTCGGCCTACGAGCAGTACTTC
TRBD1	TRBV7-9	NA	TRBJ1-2	CASSLSGTGFLLDYGYTF	TGTGCCAGCAGCCTCTCCGGGACAGGGTTTCTTTTAGACTATGGCTACACCTTC
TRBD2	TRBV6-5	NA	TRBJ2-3	CASRPGGIPDTQYF	TGTGCCAGCAGACCCGGGGGGATCCCAGATACGCAGTATTTT
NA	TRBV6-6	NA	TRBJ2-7	CASTPQGHLSYEQYF	TGTGCCAGCACCCCGCAGGGACACCTCTCCTACGAGCAGTACTTC
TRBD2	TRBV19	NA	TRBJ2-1	CASTGTIYNEQFF	TGTGCCAGTACCGGGACTATTTACAATGAGCAGTTCTTC
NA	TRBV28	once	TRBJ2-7	CASNKRTSGSYEQYF	TGTGCCAGCAATAAGAGGACCTCAGGAAGCTACGAGCAGTACTTC
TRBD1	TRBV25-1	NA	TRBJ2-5	CASSETGTRVSQYF	TGTGCCAGCAGTGAGACAGGGACCCGTGTGTCCCAGTACTTC
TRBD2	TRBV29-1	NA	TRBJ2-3	CSVEVSGPWTQYF	TGCAGCGTTGAAGTTAGCGGGCCATGGACGCAGTATTTT
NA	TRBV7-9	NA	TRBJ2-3	CASSLGVQYSTDTQYF	TGTGCCAGCAGCTTAGGGGTCCAATACTCCACAGATACGCAGTATTTT
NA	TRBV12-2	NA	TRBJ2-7	CASRPRDRSSYEQYF	TGTGCAAGTCGCCCGCGGGACAGGAGCTCCTACGAGCAGTACTTC
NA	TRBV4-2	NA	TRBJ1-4	CASSLRGEVEEKLFF	TGTGCCAGCAGCCTTAGGGGGGAGGTCGAGGAAAAACTGTTTTTT
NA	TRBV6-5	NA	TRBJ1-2	CASSYSGEGGYTF	TGTGCCAGCAGTTACTCAGGGGAAGGTGGCTACACCTTC
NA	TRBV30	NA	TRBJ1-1	CAWRSGNTEAFF	TGTGCCTGGAGATCCGGGAACACTGAAGCTTTCTTT
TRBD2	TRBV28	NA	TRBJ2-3	CASSFLSGAGTDTQYF	TGTGCCAGCAGTTTTCTTAGCGGGGCCGGCACAGATACGCAGTATTTT
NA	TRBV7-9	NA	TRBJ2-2	CASSLVGPNTGELFF	TGTGCCAGCAGCTTAGTGGGGCCGAACACCGGGGAGCTGTTTTTT
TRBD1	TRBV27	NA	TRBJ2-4	CASSLDRADIQYF	TGTGCCAGCAGCCTGGACAGGGCGGACATTCAGTACTTC
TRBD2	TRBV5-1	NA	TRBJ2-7	CASSLLAGSRGEQYF	TGCGCCAGCAGCTTACTAGCGGGGTCACGGGGCGAGCAGTACTTC
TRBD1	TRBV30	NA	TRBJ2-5	CAWSVRRTGGAETQYF	TGTGCCTGGAGTGTACGAAGGACAGGGGGCGCCGAGACCCAGTACTTC
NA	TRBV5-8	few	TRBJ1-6	CASSLGTGSSPLHF	TGTGCCAGCAGCTTGGGGACCGGGAGTTCACCCCTCCACTTT